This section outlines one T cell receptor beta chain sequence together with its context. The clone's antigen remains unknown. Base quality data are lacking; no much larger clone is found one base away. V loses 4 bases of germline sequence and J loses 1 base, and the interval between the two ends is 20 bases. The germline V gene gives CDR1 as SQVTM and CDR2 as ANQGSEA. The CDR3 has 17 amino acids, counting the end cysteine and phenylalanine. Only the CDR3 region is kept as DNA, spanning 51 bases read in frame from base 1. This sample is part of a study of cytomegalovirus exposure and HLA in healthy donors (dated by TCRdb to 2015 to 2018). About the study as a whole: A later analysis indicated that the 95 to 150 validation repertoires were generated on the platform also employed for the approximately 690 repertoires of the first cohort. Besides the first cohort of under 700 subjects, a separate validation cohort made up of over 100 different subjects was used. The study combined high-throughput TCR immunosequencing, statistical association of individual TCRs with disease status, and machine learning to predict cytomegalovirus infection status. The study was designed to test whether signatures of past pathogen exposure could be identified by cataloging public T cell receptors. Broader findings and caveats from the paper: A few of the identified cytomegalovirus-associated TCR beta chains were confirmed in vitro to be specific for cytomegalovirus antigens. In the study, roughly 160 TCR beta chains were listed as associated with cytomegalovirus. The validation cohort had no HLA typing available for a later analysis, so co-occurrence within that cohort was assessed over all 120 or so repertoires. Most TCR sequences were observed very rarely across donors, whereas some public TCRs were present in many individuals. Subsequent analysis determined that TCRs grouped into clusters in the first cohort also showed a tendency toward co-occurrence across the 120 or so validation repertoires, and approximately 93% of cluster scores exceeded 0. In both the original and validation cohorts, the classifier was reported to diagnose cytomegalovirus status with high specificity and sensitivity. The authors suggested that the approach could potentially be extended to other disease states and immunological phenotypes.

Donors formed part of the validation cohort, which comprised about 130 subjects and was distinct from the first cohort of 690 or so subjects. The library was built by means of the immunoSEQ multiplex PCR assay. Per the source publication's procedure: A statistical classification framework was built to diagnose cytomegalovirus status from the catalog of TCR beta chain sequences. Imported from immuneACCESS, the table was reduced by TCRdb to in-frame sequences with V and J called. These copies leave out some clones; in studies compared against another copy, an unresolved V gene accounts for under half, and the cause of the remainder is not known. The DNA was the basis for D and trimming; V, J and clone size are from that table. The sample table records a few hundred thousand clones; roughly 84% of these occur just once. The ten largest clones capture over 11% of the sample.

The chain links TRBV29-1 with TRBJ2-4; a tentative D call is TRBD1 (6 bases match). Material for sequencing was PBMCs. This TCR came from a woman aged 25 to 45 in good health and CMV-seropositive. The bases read TGCAGCGTTGCCTTGGGGGCAGGGGCTGGGGCCAAAAACATTCAGTACTTC. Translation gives CSVALGAGAGAKNIQYF.